The 5 T cell receptor beta chains presented below share a single source sample, sequenced in a study of blood T cell repertoires in COVID-19. Produced via immunoSEQ multiplex PCR; TCRdb's table is partial and in-frame only. The table includes 230,000 or so clones, 80% to 90% detected once. Sequences were obtained from peripheral blood. These receptors were collected from a man aged 30 to 45 with active or convalescent COVID-19.

V and J are TRBV19 and TRBJ2-3; a weak D match, TRBD2 (5 bases). The CDR3 sequence is 13 residues long. V lost 6 bases and J lost 4, with 11 bases in between. In germline, CDR1 is LNHDA, CDR2 SQIVND (reference sequence). The CDR3 protein is CASRASRPDTQYF. In DNA, the CDR3 is TGTGCCAGTAGGGCTAGCCGGCCAGATACGCAGTATTTT.

The chain couples TRBV20-1 to TRBJ2-7; D gene ambiguous. This CDR3 is built from 10 residues. V lost 3 bases and J 4 bases, leaving 4 bases between the germline ends. CDR1 and CDR2 from the germline V gene are DFQATT and SNEGSKA (reference sequence). CDR3 residues: CSASQYEQYF. The CDR3 region has the DNA TGCAGTGCTAGTCAATACGAGCAGTACTTC.

The V gene is TRBV4-3, the J gene TRBJ1-1; D is unresolved. Per the germline V gene, CDR1 is LGHNA and CDR2 is YSLEER. The CDR3 is 13 residues long. V gave up 4 bases and J gave up 1 base, with 7 bases separating them. The CDR3 DNA reads as TGCGCCAGCAGCCTGTCCGGGAACACTGAAGCTTTCTTT. Translating it yields CASSLSGNTEAFF.

The chain has TRBV11-1 and TRBJ1-4; TRBD1 is a possible D gene (5 bases). CDR1 and CDR2 (germline): SGHAT, FQDESV (reference sequence). Trimming removed 6 bases from V and 1 base from J, with 12 bases in between. The CDR3 has 15 residues. The CDR3 protein is CASRQPTETNEKLFF. CDR3 DNA sequence: TGTGCCAGCAGGCAACCGACAGAAACTAATGAAAAACTGTTTTTT.

The chain carries TRBV9 and TRBJ2-1, with D maybe TRBD1 (9 bases). Per the germline V gene, CDR1 is SGDLS and CDR2 is YYNGEE. Deletions cut 3 bases from V and 9 bases from J, with 31 bases between. CDR3 size: 19 residues. CDR3 DNA sequence: TGTGCCAGCAGCGCAACAGGGGGCGCATTCAGCGGGAGTTTCACTGAGCAGTTCTTC. This sequence encodes CASSATGGAFSGSFTEQFF.